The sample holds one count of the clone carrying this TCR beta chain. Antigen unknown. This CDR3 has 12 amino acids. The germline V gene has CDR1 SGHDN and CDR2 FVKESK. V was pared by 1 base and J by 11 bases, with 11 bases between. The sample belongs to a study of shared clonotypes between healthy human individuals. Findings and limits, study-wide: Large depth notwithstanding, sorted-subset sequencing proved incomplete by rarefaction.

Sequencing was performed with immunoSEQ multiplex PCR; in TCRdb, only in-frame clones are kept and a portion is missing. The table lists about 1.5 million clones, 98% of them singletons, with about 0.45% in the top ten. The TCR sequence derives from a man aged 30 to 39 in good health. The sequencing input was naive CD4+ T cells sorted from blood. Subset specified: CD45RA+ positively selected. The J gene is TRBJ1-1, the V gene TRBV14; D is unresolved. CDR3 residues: CASSQALTGAFF. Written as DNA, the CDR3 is TGTGCCAGCAGCCAAGCCTTGACTGGGGCTTTCTTT.